Sequencing of this TCR beta chain was carried out in a study of cytomegalovirus exposure and HLA in healthy donors. Primers for the PCR totalled 60 Vbeta and 13 Jbeta. Profiling relied on immunoSEQ multiplex PCR, and the TCRdb table lists in-frame clones only, not all of them. The sample shows under 150,000 clones, 80% of them seen only once. General study points: Accurate prediction of HLA-A and HLA-B alleles (for most subjects) was reportedly achieved from TCR beta sequences. In a later analysis, TCR beta V- and J-gene trimming was associated with a missense DCLRE1C variant. In a later analysis, compared with equally common non-associated chains, HLA-associated beta chains were more expanded.

As for this clone: Its target is not known.

At collection, donors were nominally healthy, but unrecorded immune exposures were probable. The origin of this receptor is a middle-aged man in good health and CMV-seronegative. What was sequenced was PBMCs.

The CDR3, as DNA: TGTGCCAGCAGTCTCGGCAGGGGTGTCGTTGAGACCCAGTACTTC. Encoded protein: CASSLGRGVVETQYF. The chain uses TRBV6-1 and TRBJ2-5; possibly TRBD1 for D (6 bases). Germline-derived CDR1 and CDR2 are MNHNS and SASEGT. Between the trimmed V and J ends, which lost 5 bases and 5 bases, there was a span of 18 bases. The CDR3 loop spans 15 amino acids.